This TCR beta chain was recorded in a study of beta chain features in type 1 diabetes (dated by TCRdb to between 2017 and 2018). For the study in its entirety: Mean age, gender distribution, total cell number and subset yield did not differ between patients and healthy donors. The study compared the TCRB repertoires of sorted circulating CD4+ T cell subsets in recently diagnosed type 1 diabetes patients with those in matched healthy donors. Regulatory and stem cell-like memory subsets were obtained from only 8 patients and roughly eight healthy donors, while naive and central memory subsets were obtained from all 30 or so donors. A total of about 100 million sorted cells were examined across all samples, and RNA yield correlated strongly with the number of cells per subset. General study outcomes and caveats: Shorter templates might be favored by PCR, yet because patient and control samples were amplified and corrected together, any such skew would affect both groups equally. In all four CD4+ subsets, TCRB CDR3 length was moderately but significantly shorter in type 1 diabetes patients. Only small numbers of individuals were included in the HLA sub-analyses, which left unresolved whether HLA type had any influence on TCRB rearrangement. Because cDNA rather than genomic DNA was sequenced, highly expressing activated cells could have been over-represented, although no difference in activation and CD3 levels was found between groups. Fewer insertions and more nucleotide deletions at VDJ recombination sites were observed in patients with type 1 diabetes, implying thymic rearrangement abnormalities. The naive, central memory and regulatory TCRB repertoires appeared to resemble one another more closely among patients than among healthy donors.

A single peripheral blood draw of about 116 mL on average was collected from each donor into heparinised tubes. Using a panel that included CD45RO, CCR7, CD25, CD127, CD95 and CD27, naive, central memory, regulatory and stem cell-like memory CD4+ T cells were sorted on a BD FACSAria II. All sorted populations exceeded 95% purity. Right away, PBMCs were isolated by Lymphoprep density gradient centrifugation and were stained directly, with no culture step. So that batch effects would be minimized, each experiment stained and sorted samples in pairs, pairing one healthy donor with one patient. The CDR1 and CDR2 encoded by the germline V gene are SQVTM and ANQGSEA. The CDR3 has 11 amino acids, counting the end cysteine and phenylalanine. The retained sequence is limited to the CDR3, 33 bases, with the frame set at the first base. Relative to germline, V is 4 bases shorter and J is 3 bases shorter, with 7 bases between their ends.

The entire isolated RNA was reverse transcribed using the High Capacity cDNA Reverse Transcription Kit, and thus expressed TCRB transcripts were sequenced. Deep immunoSEQ sequencing was performed on naive, central memory and regulatory T cell samples, with an average of around 3.4 million total reads per sample. After sorted cells were lysed in RLT buffer, RNA was extracted with DNase-treated RNeasy Micro or Mini kits, with the choice depending on cell number. Each cell subset was processed on its own to prevent cross-contamination, while patient and healthy donor samples were processed together. Using the immunoSEQ multiplex PCR, TCRB sequences were amplified from cDNA into 87-bp fragments spanning the CDR3 region. Sequencing of the amplicons was done on the Illumina HiSeq platform. Turning to the authors' computational methods: Synthetic template baselines were used to correct PCR bias computationally, reads within Hamming distance 2 were collapsed, and singletons that could not be merged were discarded. Reads were aligned against IMGT to assign V, D and J genes, CDR3 length and insertions or deletions at six rearrangement sites. Within each subset, clonotype counts were normalized to the number of sorted cells before true diversity and Gini coefficients were calculated with the tcR R package. The overlap coefficient, calculated on TCRB nucleotide sequences, was used to measure repertoire sharing. TCRdb stores this immuneACCESS table with in-frame sequences only. Part of the clones is absent; in the studies checked, under half of the shortfall reflects unresolved V genes, and no reason is known for the rest. The V and J calls and clone size were taken over from that table, and D and trimming were inferred from the DNA. The sample has some 63,000 clones on record, about 50% of them singletons. The top ten constitute 0.55% to 0.8% of the sample.

On this clone itself: Its antigen remains unidentified. Base qualities are not recorded, but no much larger clone differs from it by a single base.

Sequences were obtained from central memory CD4+ T cells from blood. The chain is made from TRBV29-1 and TRBJ2-7, and possibly TRBD2, on 5 matching bases. The source of this sequence is a man aged 25 to 40 with type 1 diabetes. The CDR3 region has the sequence CSVVGNYEQYF. The DNA reads as follows: TGCAGCGTTGTCGGGAACTACGAGCAGTACTTC.